Listed below are T cell receptor beta chains from one sample, sequenced in a study of CD8 T cells in Susac syndrome. TCRdb ran MiXCR on the immunoSEQ multiplex PCR reads and lists one entry per CDR3 protein. Of 100,000 to 150,000 distinct CDR3 sequences in the sample, roughly 93% were seen once. Sequencing was carried out using CD8+ T cells from PBMCs. The source of these receptors is a human donor with multiple sclerosis. CDR3s include the opening cysteine and the closing phenylalanine or tryptophan. Each record gives: V gene, CDR3 length, CDR3 protein.

V gene: TRBV13
CDR3 length: 14
CDR3 protein: CASSLEGENTEAFF

V gene: TRBV9
CDR3 length: 15
CDR3 protein: CASSPAGSGTYEQYF

V gene: TRBV7-9
CDR3 length: 16
CDR3 protein: CASSPRTSGDTDTQYF

V gene: TRBV7-8
CDR3 length: 18
CDR3 protein: CASSSRPPGQGVTDTQYF

V gene: TRBV2
CDR3 length: 17
CDR3 protein: CASSAETDRIPYNEQFF

V gene: TRBV12-3/TRBV12-4
CDR3 length: 19
CDR3 protein: CASSSPLGRGSPFTDTQYF

V gene: TRBV6-4
CDR3 length: 15
CDR3 protein: CASSDSNQGGETQYF

V gene: TRBV6-5
CDR3 length: 14
CDR3 protein: CASSYSTTGGGYTF

V gene: TRBV10-3
CDR3 length: 14
CDR3 protein: CATAGLESTDTQYF

V gene: TRBV20-1
CDR3 length: 14
CDR3 protein: CSARETSFTDTQYF

V gene: TRBV9
CDR3 length: 14
CDR3 protein: CASSVETGPYGYTF

V gene: TRBV20-1
CDR3 length: 16
CDR3 protein: CSARETPGASGETQYF

V gene: TRBV7-9
CDR3 length: 12
CDR3 protein: CASSLGDDGYTF

V gene: TRBV7-8
CDR3 length: 14
CDR3 protein: CASSLYPVHYGYTF

V gene: TRBV12-5
CDR3 length: 13
CDR3 protein: CASGLGKGETQYF

V gene: TRBV28
CDR3 length: 14
CDR3 protein: CASSPPLPPETQYF

V gene: TRBV7-3
CDR3 length: 15
CDR3 protein: CASSLSGSLTDTQYF

V gene: TRBV24-1
CDR3 length: 13
CDR3 protein: CATSDYRYNEQFF

V gene: TRBV7-9
CDR3 length: 15
CDR3 protein: CASSWLAVNTGELFF

V gene: TRBV25-1
CDR3 length: 14
CDR3 protein: CASSPGTGRTGYTF

V gene: TRBV5-4
CDR3 length: 16
CDR3 protein: CASSLPWGREQETQYF

V gene: TRBV24-1
CDR3 length: 16
CDR3 protein: CATSDLNPGSYNEQFF

V gene: TRBV7-9
CDR3 length: 19
CDR3 protein: CASSPNRGRTGDMNTEAFF

V gene: TRBV12-3/TRBV12-4
CDR3 length: 15
CDR3 protein: CASSLAANSYNEQFF

V gene: TRBV18
CDR3 length: 17
CDR3 protein: CASSQGWSGASYNEQFF

V gene: TRBV12-3/TRBV12-4
CDR3 length: 13
CDR3 protein: CASTLGTPYEQYF

V gene: TRBV6-2/TRBV6-3
CDR3 length: 14
CDR3 protein: CASSYSWAGGEQYF

V gene: TRBV15
CDR3 length: 16
CDR3 protein: CATSREFSGRTDTQYF

V gene: TRBV13
CDR3 length: 13
CDR3 protein: CASSLAPGNGYTF

V gene: TRBV27
CDR3 length: 18
CDR3 protein: CASSLQGPRPLNNYGYTF

V gene: TRBV9
CDR3 length: 14
CDR3 protein: CASSVGSGSETIYF

V gene: TRBV5-1
CDR3 length: 14
CDR3 protein: CASSLAGWTIGYTF